A selection of T cell receptor beta chains follows, all from one sample in a study of breast tumors, draining lymph nodes, adjacent tissues. Via MiXCR, TCRdb re-called the multiplex PCR reads, giving one row per CDR3 protein. This sample has around 130,000 distinct CDR3 sequences, with over 20% found just once. Sequencing was done on a sample of axillary lymph node tissue. The origin of the receptors is a female donor with breast cancer. Some clones in this sample may be carry-over from other donors' samples. The CDR3 runs from the conserved cysteine through the conserved F or W. D genes are given only for firm matches. Size is omitted from some rows. Given values are once, few, many or a class for expanded clones.

V: TRBV28; J: TRBJ2-6; D: .; size: many; CDR3: CASSFGGGLSGANVLTF; DNA: TGTGCCAGCAGTTTCGGAGGGGGTCTCTCTGGGGCCAACGTCCTGACTTTC
V: TRBV20-1; J: TRBJ2-7; D: TRBD2; size: many; CDR3: CSAPRTSGRVSLLSSYEQYF; DNA: TGCAGTGCTCCTAGGACTAGCGGGAGAGTCTCTCTACTAAGCTCCTACGAGCAGTACTTC
V: TRBV18; J: TRBJ2-5; D: .; size: .; CDR3: CASSPRAGRQETQSF; DNA: TGTGCCAGCTCACCAAGGGCAGGGAGGCAAGAGACCCAGTCCTTC
V: TRBV5-6; J: TRBJ1-2; D: .; size: many; CDR3: CASSSGRGYTF; DNA: TGTGCCAGCAGCAGCGGACGTGGCTACACCTTC
V: TRBV18; J: TRBJ2-1; D: TRBD2; size: few; CDR3: CASSRPGLAGGLASNEQFF; DNA: TGTGCCAGCTCACGACCGGGACTAGCGGGAGGGCTCGCCTCAAATGAGCAGTTCTTC
V: TRBV9; J: TRBJ2-3; D: .; size: many; CDR3: CASSVGSTDTQYF; DNA: TGTGCCAGCAGCGTAGGTTCCACAGATACGCAGTATTTT
V: TRBV30; J: TRBJ2-7; D: .; size: .; CDR3: CAWSFSSGYEQYF; DNA: TGTGCCTGGAGTTTTAGCTCGGGCTACGAGCAGTACTTC
V: TRBV5-1; J: TRBJ2-2; D: TRBD1; size: many; CDR3: CASRQGASGGELFF; DNA: TGCGCCAGTCGACAGGGGGCGTCCGGCGGGGAGCTGTTTTTT
V: TRBV10-2; J: TRBJ2-3; D: TRBD2; size: many; CDR3: CASSGDREGYFRPLTDTQYF; DNA: TGCGCCAGCAGTGGGGACCGGGAGGGGTATTTCAGACCTCTCACAGATACGCAGTATTTT
V: TRBV20-1; J: TRBJ2-2; D: TRBD2; size: many; CDR3: CSARRGANTGELFF; DNA: TGCAGTGCTAGACGGGGGGCGAACACCGGGGAGCTGTTTTTT
V: TRBV6-6; J: TRBJ1-5; D: .; size: many; CDR3: CASNLVLQPQHF; DNA: TGTGCCAGCAACCTAGTCCTTCAGCCCCAGCATTTT
V: TRBV6-1; J: TRBJ2-1; D: .; size: few; CDR3: CASSEDRAPYNEQFF; DNA: TGTGCCAGCAGTGAAGACAGGGCCCCATACAATGAGCAGTTCTTC
V: TRBV5-1; J: TRBJ1-2; D: .; size: many; CDR3: CASSVDLYGYTF; DNA: TGCGCCAGCAGCGTGGACCTATATGGCTACACCTTC
V: TRBV4-1; J: TRBJ2-6; D: TRBD1; size: many; CDR3: CASSHGPGQGAGANVLTF; DNA: TGCGCCAGCAGCCATGGACCGGGACAGGGGGCTGGGGCCAACGTCCTGACTTTC
V: TRBV3-1; J: TRBJ2-3; D: .; size: many; CDR3: CASSQTRGTDTQYF; DNA: TGTGCCAGCAGCCAAACGCGGGGCACAGATACGCAGTATTTT
V: TRBV11-2; J: TRBJ2-5; D: .; size: many; CDR3: CASSLALGTQYF; DNA: TGTGCCAGCAGCTTAGCCTTGGGGACCCAGTACTTC
V: TRBV7-2; J: TRBJ2-5; D: TRBD2; size: many; CDR3: CASSLASSGGQETQYF; DNA: TGTGCCAGCAGCTTAGCCTCTAGCGGAGGGCAAGAGACCCAGTACTTC
V: TRBV20-1; J: TRBJ2-7; D: TRBD2; size: many; CDR3: CSATGTSGSYEQYF; DNA: TGCAGTGCAACCGGGACTAGCGGGAGCTACGAGCAGTACTTC
V: TRBV30; J: TRBJ2-7; D: .; size: many; CDR3: CAWTQGTVSYEQYF; DNA: TGTGCCTGGACCCAAGGGACCGTCTCCTACGAGCAGTACTTC
V: TRBV5-1; J: TRBJ2-7; D: .; size: many; CDR3: CASSLDEQYF; DNA: TGCGCCAGCAGCTTGGACGAGCAGTACTTC
V: TRBV20-1; J: TRBJ2-2; D: .; size: many; CDR3: CSASDFDTGELFF; DNA: TGCAGTGCTAGTGACTTCGACACCGGGGAGCTGTTTTTT
V: TRBV20-1; J: TRBJ2-1; D: TRBD1; size: many; CDR3: CSATDSGTAFYNEQFF; DNA: TGCAGTGCTACAGACTCCGGGACAGCCTTTTACAATGAGCAGTTCTTC
V: TRBV5-1; J: TRBJ1-3; D: .; size: many; CDR3: CASSFSGDSGNTIYF; DNA: TGCGCCAGCAGCTTTTCAGGGGACTCTGGAAACACCATATATTTT
V: TRBV10-3; J: TRBJ2-1; D: .; size: many; CDR3: CAISEPLLVSEQFF; DNA: TGTGCCATCAGTGAGCCCCTACTAGTTTCTGAGCAGTTCTTC
V: TRBV5-6; J: TRBJ2-2; D: .; size: .; CDR3: CASSLYRVTGELSF; DNA: TGTGCCAGCAGCTTGTACAGGGTCACCGGGGAGCTGTCTTTT
V: TRBV2; J: TRBJ2-2; D: TRBD1; size: many; CDR3: CASSEGAYTGELFF; DNA: TGTGCCAGCAGCGAGGGGGCATACACCGGGGAGCTGTTTTTT
V: TRBV4-2; J: TRBJ1-2; D: .; size: many; CDR3: CASSQLVEYGYTF; DNA: TGTGCCAGCAGCCAATTGGTTGAGTATGGCTACACCTTC
V: TRBV18; J: TRBJ1-6; D: TRBD1; size: many; CDR3: CASSPGTGNSPLHF; DNA: TGTGCCAGCTCACCCGGGACAGGGAATTCACCCCTCCACTTT
V: TRBV5-1; J: TRBJ2-1; D: TRBD1; size: .; CDR3: CANSLALLSGTGGSANEQFF; DNA: TGCGCCAACAGCTTGGCGCTACTTTCCGGGACAGGGGGCTCCGCCAATGAGCAGTTCTTC
V: TRBV30; J: TRBJ2-1; D: .; size: many; CDR3: CAWRGVSDYNEQFF; DNA: TGTGCCTGGAGGGGGGTGAGCGACTACAATGAGCAGTTCTTC
V: TRBV12-3/TRBV12-4; J: TRBJ2-5; D: .; size: few; CDR3: CASSQEGEETQYF; DNA: TGTGCCAGCAGTCAGGAGGGGGAAGAGACCCAGTACTTC
V: TRBV20-1; J: TRBJ1-2; D: .; size: many; CDR3: CSARDKGSYGYTF; DNA: TGCAGTGCTAGAGATAAGGGTTCCTATGGCTACACCTTC
V: TRBV19; J: TRBJ2-2; D: .; size: many; CDR3: CASSQKMGGTGELFF; DNA: TGTGCCAGTAGTCAAAAAATGGGCGGAACCGGGGAGCTGTTTTTT
V: TRBV12-3/TRBV12-4; J: TRBJ2-7; D: TRBD1; size: many; CDR3: CASSWTGPRDEQYF; DNA: TGTGCCAGCAGTTGGACAGGGCCTCGGGACGAGCAGTACTTC
V: TRBV10-3; J: TRBJ1-5; D: .; size: many; CDR3: CAIRQGLGNQPQHF; DNA: TGTGCCATCAGACAGGGTCTAGGGAATCAGCCCCAGCATTTT
V: TRBV20-1; J: TRBJ2-2; D: TRBD2; size: many; CDR3: CSARDHGLAGGAGELFF; DNA: TGCAGTGCTAGAGATCATGGACTAGCGGGAGGCGCCGGGGAGCTGTTTTTT
V: TRBV5-1; J: TRBJ2-7; D: TRBD1; size: many; CDR3: CASSFAPGGRSWEQYF; DNA: TGCGCCAGCAGCTTTGCCCCAGGGGGACGGTCGTGGGAGCAGTACTTC
V: TRBV12-3/TRBV12-4; J: TRBJ2-5; D: .; size: many; CDR3: CASSFNPTVVETQYF; DNA: TGTGCCAGCAGTTTTAATCCTACGGTGGTCGAGACCCAGTACTTC
V: TRBV28; J: TRBJ2-5; D: TRBD1; size: many; CDR3: CASSPDRGHKETQYF; DNA: TGTGCCAGCAGCCCGGACAGGGGGCACAAAGAGACCCAGTACTTC
V: TRBV6-5; J: TRBJ2-7; D: .; size: many; CDR3: CASSYSRTFYEQYF; DNA: TGTGCCAGCAGTTACTCGCGGACATTCTACGAGCAGTACTTC
V: TRBV12-3/TRBV12-4; J: TRBJ2-7; D: .; size: many; CDR3: CASSTRISGHYEQYF; DNA: TGTGCCAGCAGTACCAGAATTAGCGGACACTACGAGCAGTACTTC
V: TRBV11-2; J: TRBJ2-5; D: TRBD1; size: many; CDR3: CASSLVSRTGYAETQYF; DNA: TGTGCCAGCAGCTTAGTTTCCAGGACAGGATATGCAGAGACCCAGTACTTC
V: TRBV28; J: TRBJ1-4; D: .; size: many; CDR3: CASSLSPPTNEKLFF; DNA: TGTGCCAGCAGTTTATCCCCTCCAACTAATGAAAAACTGTTTTTT
V: TRBV19; J: TRBJ1-4; D: TRBD1; size: .; CDR3: CASSTNPDRQGEKLFF; DNA: TGTGCCAGTAGTACGAATCCGGACAGACAGGGGGAAAAACTGTTTTTT
V: TRBV27; J: TRBJ1-2; D: .; size: .; CDR3: CASSMLPDAVNGYTF; DNA: TGTGCCAGCAGTATGCTACCCGACGCGGTTAACGGCTACACCTTC
V: TRBV5-6; J: TRBJ1-2; D: .; size: .; CDR3: CASGLGGGKYGYTF; DNA: TGTGCCAGCGGCTTGGGGGGAGGGAAATATGGCTACACCTTC